This is a list of T cell receptor beta chains from one sample in a study of regulatory T cells in long-lasting Graves disease. A single record per CDR3 protein comes from TCRdb applying MiXCR to the multiplex PCR reads. The data hold almost 350,000 distinct CDR3 sequences, with less than 20% observed a single time. The sequenced sample was peripheral blood mononuclear cells (PBMCs), obtained when the disease was refractory, from a patient treated with antithyroid drugs. These receptors were taken from a female donor with Graves disease. Both conserved end residues are part of each CDR3. The D gene is left open where the match is weak. Size is omitted from some rows. Given values are once, few, many or a class for expanded clones.

J: TRBJ2-5; V: TRBV7-8; size: NA; D: NA; DNA: TGTGCCAGCAGCCCTACTAGGAGGGAGTTGTTAAAGACCCAGTACTTC; CDR3: CASSPTRRELLKTQYF
J: TRBJ1-1; V: TRBV12-3/TRBV12-4; size: many; D: NA; DNA: TGTGCCAGCAGTTTACCTGACAGTAACACTGAAGCTTTCTTT; CDR3: CASSLPDSNTEAFF
J: TRBJ2-2; V: TRBV6-1; size: many; D: TRBD1; DNA: TGTGCCAGCAGGACCGGGACAGGGATGGCCGGGGAGCTGTTTTTT; CDR3: CASRTGTGMAGELFF
J: TRBJ1-6; V: TRBV27; size: NA; D: TRBD1; DNA: TGTACCAGCAGTTTCTCCGGGACAGGGACGTTTGGCCTCCACTTT; CDR3: CTSSFSGTGTFGLHF
J: TRBJ1-5; V: TRBV30; size: NA; D: NA; DNA: TGTGCCTGGAGTGCTGGGGCTGCGAGCAATCAGCCCCAGCATTTT; CDR3: CAWSAGAASNQPQHF
J: TRBJ2-7; V: TRBV28; size: many; D: NA; DNA: TGTGCCAGCAGTTTATACGGGGATAGCGAGCAGTACTTC; CDR3: CASSLYGDSEQYF
J: TRBJ2-3; V: TRBV6-4; size: NA; D: NA; DNA: TGTGCCAGCAGTGACGGCAGTCTACTCACAGATACGCAGTATTTT; CDR3: CASSDGSLLTDTQYF
J: TRBJ2-6; V: TRBV28; size: many; D: NA; DNA: TGTGCCAGCAGTTTGAGGTTGGCCAACGTCCTGACTTTC; CDR3: CASSLRLANVLTF
J: TRBJ1-4; V: TRBV19; size: few; D: NA; DNA: TGTGCCAGTAAGAAGGGCAGAATGAAAGAAAAACTGTTTTTT; CDR3: CASKKGRMKEKLFF
J: TRBJ2-5; V: TRBV6-1; size: many; D: NA; DNA: TGTGCCAGCAGTGAATCCCTCCAAGAGACCCAGTACTTC; CDR3: CASSESLQETQYF
J: TRBJ2-2; V: TRBV20-1; size: few; D: NA; DNA: TGCAGTGCTAGAGATAGTAGGGTGGGCGGGGAGCTGTTTTTT; CDR3: CSARDSRVGGELFF
J: TRBJ2-6; V: TRBV24-1; size: many; D: NA; DNA: TGTGCCACCAGTGATGTAGACAGGAGCTCTGGGGCCAACGTCCTGACTTTC; CDR3: CATSDVDRSSGANVLTF
J: TRBJ2-5; V: TRBV20-1; size: many; D: NA; DNA: TGCAGTGCGTCGGGAGTTGGGGGGGGCTTCGAACAAGAGACCCAGTACTTC; CDR3: CSASGVGGGFEQETQYF
J: TRBJ2-7; V: TRBV2; size: many; D: NA; DNA: TGTGCCAGCAGTGAAGCTCTCGGCTACGAGCAGTACTTC; CDR3: CASSEALGYEQYF
J: TRBJ1-2; V: TRBV12-3/TRBV12-4; size: many; D: NA; DNA: TGTGCCAGCACCTTGACATTAAACTATGGCTACACCTTC; CDR3: CASTLTLNYGYTF
J: TRBJ2-1; V: TRBV28; size: NA; D: NA; DNA: TGTGCCAGCTTAAGTCAAGGGGCCACTGTCGTAGAGCAGTTCTTC; CDR3: CASLSQGATVVEQFF
J: TRBJ1-5; V: TRBV6-1; size: many; D: NA; DNA: TGTGCCAGCAGTGAACAACTCAATCAGCCCCAGCATTTT; CDR3: CASSEQLNQPQHF
J: TRBJ2-7; V: TRBV19; size: NA; D: NA; DNA: TGTGCCAGTAGTATCAGAAGGGTCGGGTGGAGGACGGCAGAAGACTACGAGCAGTACTTC; CDR3: CASSIRRVGWRTAEDYEQYF
J: TRBJ2-1; V: TRBV27; size: many; D: NA; DNA: TGTGCCAGCAGTTTGTCAGTAGCGAGCTACAATGAGCAGTTCTTC; CDR3: CASSLSVASYNEQFF
J: TRBJ1-5; V: TRBV12-5; size: many; D: NA; DNA: TGTGCTAGTGGTAGACAGTTCAATCAGCCCCAGCATTTT; CDR3: CASGRQFNQPQHF
J: TRBJ1-6; V: TRBV6-1; size: few; D: TRBD1; DNA: TGTGCCAGCAGTACTAAGGACCCGGGACAGGGGATTTCACCCCTCCACTTT; CDR3: CASSTKDPGQGISPLHF
J: TRBJ1-4; V: TRBV6-5; size: many; D: NA; DNA: TGTGCCAGCAGTTATTGGGGGGTGGTTAATGAAAAACTGTTTTTT; CDR3: CASSYWGVVNEKLFF
J: TRBJ1-5; V: TRBV18; size: NA; D: NA; DNA: TGTGCCAGCTCACCACGCCCCTTTAATCAGCCCCAGCATTTT; CDR3: CASSPRPFNQPQHF
J: TRBJ1-2; V: TRBV28; size: many; D: NA; DNA: TGTGCCAGCAGTTTATTTTCTGGCTACACCTTC; CDR3: CASSLFSGYTF
J: TRBJ2-7; V: TRBV20-1; size: NA; D: NA; DNA: TGCAGTGCTAGAGATCCCCAGGCTCCCAGCTACGAGCAGTACTTC; CDR3: CSARDPQAPSYEQYF
J: TRBJ1-2; V: TRBV2; size: many; D: NA; DNA: TGTGCCCGTCATTCAGGGAGTGGCTACACCTTC; CDR3: CARHSGSGYTF